This paragraph covers one T cell receptor beta chain sequence. Germline lookup yields CDR1 DFQATT and CDR2 SNEGSKA (reference sequence). CDR3 length: 15 residues. Trimming pared 3 bases from V and 2 bases from J, leaving 15 bases between. This sample stems from a study of blood T cell repertoires in COVID-19. The overall study: Samples came from the United States, Italy and Spain, spanning acute and convalescent COVID-19. PBMCs, B-cell-depleted T cells, or T cells provided the cDNA or gDNA that made up the material.

In the authors' workflow: Scientists estimated how many nucleated cells there were by amplifying reference gene primers. The table came from immunoSEQ multiplex PCR; TCRdb's copy has only in-frame clones and leaves some out. V and J calls and clone size are given by that table; D and trimming were obtained from the DNA. The sample yields some 220,000 clones, roughly 81% seen once. The sequence was obtained from a man in his fifties with acute or convalescent COVID-19. The rearrangement uses TRBV20-1 and TRBJ2-3; maybe TRBD2 (5 bases). Sequencing was done on a sample of peripheral blood. The CDR3 is CSASPSGAYTDTQYF. The CDR3 DNA reads TGCAGTGCTAGTCCAAGCGGAGCCTACACAGATACGCAGTATTTT.